A selection of T cell receptor beta chains follows, all from one sample in a study of response to subunit inactivated influenza vaccine. TCRdb redid the calling of the RT-PCR reads with MiXCR, one entry per CDR3 protein. The data contain around 710,000 distinct CDR3 sequences, roughly 13% of them singletons. Sequenced material: PBMCs from blood, taken 14 to 15 days before vaccination. The receptors stem from a man aged 50-60 years who received an inactivated influenza vaccine. The CDR3 runs from the conserved cysteine through the conserved F or W. The D gene is left open where the match is weak. A row's size may be missing; if present it is once, few, many or a size class.

>TRBD1|TRBJ1-5|TRBV6-5|few
TGTGCCAGCAGTTATACAGGGGGCACTCAGCCCCAGCATTTT
CASSYTGGTQPQHF
>TRBD2|TRBJ2-1|TRBV4-1|many
TGCGCCAGCAGCGTTATAGCGGGGGGGTCGAATGAGCAGTTCTTC
CASSVIAGGSNEQFF
>TRBD2|TRBJ2-5|TRBV20-1|few
TGCAGTGCTCCTGTAGGCGGGAGTGCCCAAGAGACCCAGTACTTC
CSAPVGGSAQETQYF
>.|TRBJ1-1|TRBV25-1|.
TGTGCCAGCAGTGAATATCCTAGTGACACTGAAGCTTTCTTT
CASSEYPSDTEAFF
>.|TRBJ2-7|TRBV6-2/TRBV6-3|.
TGTGCCAGCAGTTACTCGAAGGCCTCCGAGCAGTACTTC
CASSYSKASEQYF
>.|TRBJ1-6|TRBV5-6|few
TGTGCCAGCAGCACCGACGGGAATTCACCCCTCCACTTT
CASSTDGNSPLHF
>TRBD2|TRBJ2-5|TRBV4-1|.
TGCGCCAGCAGCCAAGATCTCGTAACTAGCGGCTTTTACCAAGAGACCCAGTACTTC
CASSQDLVTSGFYQETQYF
>.|TRBJ2-1|TRBV10-3|many
TGTGCCATCAGTGAGTCCCCTCCCTACAATGAGCAGTTCTTC
CAISESPPYNEQFF
>TRBD1|TRBJ2-5|TRBV7-9|few
TGTGCCAGCAGCTTAAGGGGACAGGCGTACCAAGAGACCCAGTACTTC
CASSLRGQAYQETQYF
>.|TRBJ1-4|TRBV24-1|.
TGTGCCACCAGTGATTTGTCGGGACTCCTGTTTTTT
CATSDLSGLLFF
>TRBD1|TRBJ2-7|TRBV3-1|few
TGTGCCAGCAGCCAAGATTCGGACAGGGCGGAGCAGTACTTC
CASSQDSDRAEQYF
>.|TRBJ1-3|TRBV7-2|few
TGTGCCAGCAGCTTAGCGCCGGACACCATATATTTT
CASSLAPDTIYF
>.|TRBJ1-5|TRBV6-1|.
TGTGCCAGCAGTGAGGACAGCTTCAATCAGCCCCAGCATTTT
CASSEDSFNQPQHF
>TRBD1|TRBJ1-5|TRBV6-1|.
TGTGCCAGCAGGCCACGCAGGGGGCTTAATCCGCCCCAGCATTTT
CASRPRRGLNPPQHF
>TRBD1|TRBJ1-3|TRBV5-1|many
TGCGCCAGCAGCCCTCAACAGGGGGCCTCTGGAAACACCATATATTTT
CASSPQQGASGNTIYF
>.|TRBJ2-4|TRBV7-2|.
TGTGCCAGCAGCTCCGGGACAATAGACTTC
CASSSGTIDF
>TRBD2|TRBJ2-2|TRBV5-1|.
TGCGCCAGCAGCTTGGGAGCTAGCGGGAGATACACCGGGGAGCTGTTTTTT
CASSLGASGRYTGELFF
>.|TRBJ2-1|TRBV2|.
TGTGCCAGCAAGGGCAGGGGAATGTATGATGAGCAGTTCTTC
CASKGRGMYDEQFF
>TRBD2|TRBJ2-1|TRBV6-1|.
TGTGCCAGCAGCCCGGGACTAGCGGGAGGGCCTTTCAATGAGCAGTTCTTC
CASSPGLAGGPFNEQFF
>.|TRBJ2-7|TRBV6-2/TRBV6-3|few
TGTGCCAGCAGTTACGGGGGGCGCGAGCAGTACTTC
CASSYGGREQYF
>.|TRBJ2-5|TRBV12-3/TRBV12-4|.
TGTGCCAGCAGTTCCGGGATAGAGACCCAGTACTTC
CASSSGIETQYF
>TRBD2|TRBJ2-3|TRBV5-1|.
TGCGCCAGCAGCTCTAGCGGGAGGGTCACAGATACGCAGTATTTT
CASSSSGRVTDTQYF
>.|TRBJ2-1|TRBV5-1|few
TGCGCCAGCACGCCTAGTCAGCGGGTGGGGAATGAGCAGTTCTTC
CASTPSQRVGNEQFF
>TRBD1|TRBJ1-1|TRBV7-2|many
TGTGCCAGCAGCCCGCGACAGGGGGCAGTCACTGAAGCTTTCTTT
CASSPRQGAVTEAFF
>.|TRBJ1-1|TRBV12-3/TRBV12-4|few
TGTGGGGGTGGGGTCGGCACTGAAGCTTTCTTT
CGGGVGTEAFF
>.|TRBJ2-3|TRBV20-1|.
TGCAGTGCTAGAGATTTAGGGGGGGCTGCAGATACGCAGTATTTT
CSARDLGGAADTQYF
>TRBD1|TRBJ2-1|TRBV29-1|.
TGCAGCGTTTCCGGGACAGGGAGCTACAATGAGCAGTTCTTC
CSVSGTGSYNEQFF
>TRBD2|TRBJ2-7|TRBV7-6|.
TGTGCCAGCAGCCCGGGGGGGGGGAGAATCTACGAGCAGTACTTC
CASSPGGGRIYEQYF
>TRBD2|TRBJ2-5|TRBV12-3/TRBV12-4|.
TGTGCCAGCAGTCCCCCGGGACTAGCGGGGGGGCAAGAGACCCAGTACTTC
CASSPPGLAGGQETQYF
>.|TRBJ1-4|TRBV27|.
TGTGCCAGCAGTCCGGGACTCAGCCCGAGCGAAAAACTGTTTTTT
CASSPGLSPSEKLFF
>TRBD2|TRBJ2-1|TRBV28|.
TGTGCCAGCAGTTTTGGGTTACTAGCGGGAGTAAGGAATGAGCAGTTCTTC
CASSFGLLAGVRNEQFF
>TRBD1|TRBJ1-4|TRBV6-5|few
TGTGCCAGCAGTTCCACCGGGACAGGGAGTGAAAAACTGTTTTTT
CASSSTGTGSEKLFF
>.|TRBJ2-7|TRBV7-9|.
TGTGCCAGCAGCTTAGTAACTTACGAGCAGTACTTC
CASSLVTYEQYF
>.|TRBJ1-6|TRBV5-5|few
TGTGCCAGCAGCCTGGGACCGTTGCAAAATTCACCCCTCCACTTT
CASSLGPLQNSPLHF
>TRBD2|TRBJ2-1|TRBV10-3|.
TGTGCCATCAGTGAGTCTGGAGCGGGGGCGAATTTACGCTCCTACAATGAGCAGTTCTTC
CAISESGAGANLRSYNEQFF
>.|TRBJ2-7|TRBV20-1|many
TGCAGTGCTAGAGTCCCAAAAGGGGGAGGAATGTACGAGCAGTACTTC
CSARVPKGGGMYEQYF
>TRBD1|TRBJ2-4|TRBV11-2|.
TGTGCCAGCAGCACTCAGGGGGCTTCCAAAAACATTCAGTACTTC
CASSTQGASKNIQYF
>TRBD2|TRBJ2-5|TRBV7-2|.
TGTGCCAGCAGCCAAAATAGCGGGGGGCTGGGAGAGACCCAGTACTTC
CASSQNSGGLGETQYF
>.|TRBJ1-2|TRBV10-1|.
TGCGCCACCGCACCGGGCCCCAACCGGTATGGCTACACCTTC
CATAPGPNRYGYTF
>.|TRBJ1-2|TRBV15|.
TGTGCCACCAGCCCTGACAATAACTATGGCTACACCTTC
CATSPDNNYGYTF
>.|TRBJ2-7|TRBV2|few
TGTGCCAGCAGTGCTGTGGGGAACATCCACGAGCAGTACTTC
CASSAVGNIHEQYF
>.|TRBJ2-1|TRBV20-1|.
TGCAGTGCCGGACCCCTTAGAAGGTCTAATGATGAGCAGTTCTTC
CSAGPLRRSNDEQFF
>.|TRBJ2-3|TRBV7-8|.
TGTGCCAGCAGCCGCGTCGCGGGGCAGGGGAAAGATACGCAGTATTTT
CASSRVAGQGKDTQYF
>TRBD2|TRBJ2-1|TRBV11-2|few
TGTGCCAGCAGGGGGGCTAGCGGGAGGATCTACAATGAGCAGTTCTTC
CASRGASGRIYNEQFF
>TRBD1|TRBJ1-5|TRBV20-1|few
TGCAGTGCTAGGGGGACAGTCTCCAATCAGCCCCAGCATTTT
CSARGTVSNQPQHF
>TRBD1|TRBJ2-7|TRBV6-2/TRBV6-3|few
TGTGCCAGCAGTTATCTTGACAGGGGGACCTACGAGCAGTACTTC
CASSYLDRGTYEQYF
>.|TRBJ2-1|TRBV20-1|few
TGCAGTGCTACGCGGTGGCGGGACTACAATGAGCAGTTCTTC
CSATRWRDYNEQFF
>TRBD1|TRBJ1-5|TRBV7-8|.
TGTGCCAGCAGCTTTGGGACAGATAGCAATCAGCCCCAGCATTTT
CASSFGTDSNQPQHF
>TRBD2|TRBJ2-7|TRBV20-1|few
TGCAGTGCTACCGACGCGCGAGGCGGGAGGGGTACCTACGAGCAGTACTTC
CSATDARGGRGTYEQYF
>TRBD2|TRBJ2-1|TRBV29-1|.
TGCAGCGTTATATCCCGGGGGGGGAACTACAATGAGCAGTTCTTC
CSVISRGGNYNEQFF
>.|TRBJ2-7|TRBV21-1|.
TGTGCCAGCAGCGACGTTTTATACGAGCAGTACTTC
CASSDVLYEQYF
>.|TRBJ2-1|TRBV6-1|few
TGTGCCAGCAACCAAAGTCCTACTTCCTACAATGAGCAGTTCTTC
CASNQSPTSYNEQFF
>.|TRBJ2-4|TRBV3-1|few
TGTGCCAGCAGCCAATCGGTCAAAAACATTCAGTACTTC
CASSQSVKNIQYF
>.|TRBJ2-3|TRBV15|few
TGTGCCACCAGCAGAGATACGGACCCAAGCACAGATACGCAGTATTTT
CATSRDTDPSTDTQYF
>.|TRBJ1-3|TRBV15|few
TGTGCCACCAGCAGAGAGACAAAAGGAAACACCATATATTTT
CATSRETKGNTIYF
>.|TRBJ2-1|TRBV5-1|few
TGCGCCAGCAGCAACCGGGACGGGCAGTTCTTC
CASSNRDGQFF